Below, 9 T cell receptor beta chains from the same sample are listed, as sequenced in a study of identical twins. In TCRdb, the 5' RACE reads were re-called with MiXCR into one record per CDR3 protein. The table lists 350,000 or so distinct CDR3 sequences, 10% to 15% of them singletons. The same data also went into a second study, on yellow fever vaccine responses in identical twins.

The sequencing sample was made of CD8+ T cells sorted from blood. The receptor set was obtained from a woman younger than 35 in good health.

This clonotype was seen only a few times. This rearrangement joins TRBV28 to TRBJ2-1; D gene unclear. The germline V gene has CDR1 MDHEN and CDR2 SYDVKM. There are 14 residues in the CDR3. V gave up 3 bases and J gave up 0 bases, with 6 bases separating them. The CDR3 nucleotides are TGTGCCAGCAGTTTCTGGAGCTCCTACAATGAGCAGTTCTTC. Translating gives CASSFWSSYNEQFF.

This clonotype appeared a few times. J is TRBJ2-7 and V is TRBV28; D uncertain. With 7 bases removed from V and 6 bases from J, the gap between germline ends came to 19 bases. CDR1 is MDHEN, CDR2 SYDVKM, per germline. The CDR3 is made up of 14 amino acids. In DNA, the CDR3 is TGTGCCAGCACCACTCGTGACGTAGTGGGCGAGCAGTACGTC. Protein product: CASTTRDVVGEQYV.

The chain joins TRBV5-1 to TRBJ2-7; no definite D call. The CDR3 is 15 residues long. Trimming took 4 bases from V and 3 from J, leaving 17 bases between them. CDR1 is SGHRS and CDR2 is YFSETQ in the germline V gene. Here the CDR3 DNA reads TGCGCCAGCAGCCCGGACCTTACTTCTAACTACGAGCAGTACTTC. Translation gives CASSPDLTSNYEQYF.

J is TRBJ2-7 and V is TRBV25-1, with 9 bases matching TRBD1. The CDR3 covers 14 residues. Trimming at V came to 1 base and at J to 3 bases, leaving 1 base not matched to a gene. Germline V gives CDR1 MGHDK, CDR2 SYGVNS. CDR3 DNA: TGTGCCAGCAGTGAATGGGACAGGGACTACGAGCAGTACTTC. It is translated as CASSEWDRDYEQYF.

A remark on this clonotype: Relative to the germline gene, one junction end is altered; a read error may explain this. The CDR3 region is CATIRDQGTGELFF. The CDR3, as DNA: TGTGCCACCATCAGAGATCAGGGCACCGGGGAGCTGTTTTTT. The chain carries TRBV15 and TRBJ2-2; TRBD1 might be the D (5 bases). CDR3 size: 14 residues. The V gene's germline CDR1 is LNHNV and CDR2 YYDKDF (reference sequence).

The chain joins TRBV14 to TRBJ1-1; unclear D gene. The CDR3 is 13 amino acids. The V and J ends lost 2 bases and 3 bases respectively, with 7 bases between them. Germline V gives CDR1 SGHDN, CDR2 FVKESK. The CDR3 DNA sequence: TGTGCCAGCAGCCAATTGGGTTACACTGAAGCTTTCTTT. Residues: CASSQLGYTEAFF.

As to this clonotype: One base away lies a much larger clone, so this may be a sequencing read error. The CDR3 is CSVDSGQGTYNEQFF. The DNA for the CDR3 is TGCAGCGTTGACTCAGGACAGGGGACCTACAATGAGCAGTTCTTC. The chain links TRBV29-1 to TRBJ2-1, with TRBD1 identical over 9 bases. This CDR3 spans 15 amino acids. The V segment lost 3 bases and the J segment 2 bases; nucleotides outside the gene matches: 5. Germline-derived CDR1 and CDR2 are SQVTM and ANQGSEA.

This clonotype has a single count. The CDR3 is CSAREATSVLIYNEQFF. CDR3 DNA sequence: TGCAGTGCTAGAGAGGCGACTAGCGTTTTAATCTACAATGAGCAGTTCTTC. This rearrangement joins TRBV20-1 to TRBJ2-1; 8 bases agree with TRBD2. The trim removed 0 bases at V and 3 bases at J, leaving 10 bases unmatched. CDR1 DFQATT and CDR2 SNEGSKA come from the germline V gene (reference sequence). The CDR3 runs to 17 residues.

This clonotype was picked up many times. This chain uses TRBV12-3 or TRBV12-4 with TRBJ2-1; the D is unclear. V was pared by 1 base and J by 5 bases, with 3 bases between. The CDR3 loop spans 12 amino acids. CDR3 in DNA: TGTGCCAGCAGTTTAGACAACAATGAGCAGTTCTTC. This translates into CASSLDNNEQFF.